The source of this T cell receptor (beta chain) is a study of blood T cell repertoires in COVID-19. At the level of the study: The United States, Italy and Spain were the sources of the acute and convalescent COVID-19 samples.

Looked up from germline, CDR1 is SGHTA and CDR2 is FQGNSA. With 4 bases removed from V and 6 bases from J, the gap between germline ends came to 16 bases. This CDR3 has 14 amino acids. Sequencing used immunoSEQ multiplex PCR; TCRdb keeps in-frame clones, though not all of them. The sample shows nearly 200,000 clones, less than 90% of them seen only once. What was sequenced was peripheral blood. The TCR was taken from a human donor in a cohort sampled during active COVID-19. The rearrangement joins TRBV7-2 to TRBJ2-7; possible D gene TRBD1, 7 bases. The CDR3 loop is CASSSLNRGGEQYV. CDR3 DNA: TGTGCCAGCAGCTCCCTGAACAGGGGAGGCGAGCAGTACGTC.